These 24 T cell receptor beta chains originate from one sample sequenced in a study of blood T cell repertoires in COVID-19. The protocol was immunoSEQ multiplex PCR, while the TCRdb copy is restricted to in-frame clones and leaves out a portion. The sample has a few hundred thousand clones, 75% to 90% seen once. The sequenced sample was peripheral blood. The receptors stem from a woman aged 70-85 years with acute or convalescent COVID-19.

The gene calls are TRBV4-1 and TRBJ2-4; 10 nucleotides agree with TRBD2. Germline CDR1 is MGHRA and CDR2 is YSYEKL. V shed 6 bases, J shed 1 base, and the junction held 6 bases outside the gene matches. This CDR3 contains 16 residues. The CDR3, as DNA: TGCGCCAGCAGGCCACTAGCGGGAATGGCCAAAAACATTCAGTACTTC. Amino acid sequence: CASRPLAGMAKNIQYF.

This clone came up once. The gene calls are TRBV5-1 and TRBJ2-4; 8 bases fit TRBD2. Germline assignment: CDR1 SGHRS and CDR2 YFSETQ. With V trimmed by 0 bases and J by 7 bases, 6 bases remained unmatched. This CDR3 has 15 residues. DNA of the CDR3: TGCGCCAGCAGCTTGGATGGGACTAGACCCAACATTCAGTACTTC. It codes for CASSLDGTRPNIQYF.

This clone occurred once. The chain is built from TRBV9 and TRBJ1-2; 9 positions match TRBD1. The germline gives CDR1 SGDLS, CDR2 YYNGEE. The CDR3 length is 15 residues. V shed 2 bases and J 0 bases; nucleotides not matched to a gene: 2. CDR3 nucleotide sequence: TGTGCCAGCAGCGTGGGGACAGGGCCTAACTATGGCTACACCTTC. Translating it yields CASSVGTGPNYGYTF.

The V and J genes are TRBV2 and TRBJ1-6; 8 positions agree with TRBD1. The CDR3 consists of 14 residues. Trimming cost V 6 bases and J 7 bases; bases outside gene matches: 5. Germline V gene lookup returns CDR1 SNHLY and CDR2 FYNNEI. CDR3 DNA sequence: TGTGCCAGCAGATACACAGGGGGAAATTCACCCCTCCACTTT. Its protein product is CASRYTGGNSPLHF.

The chain joins TRBV27 to TRBJ1-6, with 7 bases that match TRBD1. CDR3 length: 14 residues. Germline V gene data show CDR1 as MNHEY and CDR2 as SMNVEV (reference sequence). Trimming took 6 bases from V and 5 from J; bases not matched to a gene: 4. The CDR3 spells CASSTGTDNSPLHF. The CDR3 coding sequence is TGTGCCAGCAGCACCGGGACAGATAATTCACCCCTCCACTTT.

The J gene is TRBJ2-5, the V gene TRBV3-1 (or the pseudogene TRBV3-2); D unresolved. Germline V gene sequence: CDR1 LGHDT, CDR2 YNNKEL (reference sequence). The CDR3 loop spans 12 amino acids. V lost 2 bases to trimming and J lost 5 bases, with 6 bases between them. In DNA, the CDR3 is TGTGCCAGCAGCCAATCTTTTGAGACCCAGTACTTC. It encodes CASSQSFETQYF.

This clone was seen just once. The chain uses TRBV5-1 and TRBJ1-2; no definite D call. The V and J ends lost 6 bases and 2 bases respectively, with 11 bases between them. Germline lookup yields CDR1 SGHRS and CDR2 YFSETQ. CDR3 length equals 13 residues. CDR3 in amino acids: CASTVDTNYGYTF. CDR3 DNA: TGCGCCAGCACCGTAGACACCAACTATGGCTACACCTTC. The whole variable domain, remainder taken from reference TRBV5-1 and TRBJ1-2, is KAGVTQTPRYLIKTRGQQVTLSCSPISGHRSVSWYQQTPGQGLQFLFEYFSETQRNKGNFPGRFSGRQFSNSRSEMNVSTLELGDSALYLCASTVDTNYGYTFGSGTRLTVV.

J is TRBJ1-2 and V is TRBV5-4, with a tentative D call TRBD1 (6 bases). In germline, CDR1 is SGHNT, CDR2 YYREEE (reference sequence). The CDR3 sequence is 13 residues long. With 7 bases removed from V and 8 bases from J, the gap between germline ends came to 18 bases. The CDR3 protein is CASGRDRPGGYTF. In DNA, the CDR3 is TGTGCCAGCGGCCGTGACAGGCCTGGCGGCTACACCTTC.

V gene TRBV2 combines with J gene TRBJ1-2; 11 nucleotides agree with TRBD1. The CDR3 is 13 amino acids. J gave up 8 bases and V 6 bases, and 5 bases lay outside the gene matches. The germline V gene encodes CDR1 SNHLY and CDR2 FYNNEI. The CDR3 here is CASRWTGGRGYTF. The CDR3 DNA reads TGTGCCAGCAGATGGACAGGGGGCAGGGGCTACACCTTC.

This chain uses TRBV3-1 (or the pseudogene TRBV3-2) with TRBJ2-4, with a possible D match to TRBD2 (6 bases). The CDR3 has 16 residues. Germline CDR1 is LGHDT and CDR2 is YNNKEL (reference sequence). The ends were cut back, 1 base at V and 7 bases at J, with 17 bases in the middle. CDR3 protein: CASSQGASEVTNIQYF. The CDR3 bases are TGTGCCAGCAGCCAAGGGGCTAGCGAGGTTACGAACATTCAGTACTTC.

The chain links TRBV29-1 to TRBJ1-2; 9 bases map to TRBD1. CDR3 length: 14 amino acids. The germline gives CDR1 SQVTM, CDR2 ANQGSEA. Trimming at V came to 6 bases and at J to 8 bases, leaving 13 bases not matched to a gene. The CDR3 region has the DNA TGCAGCGTCGGCGGGACAGGGCCCTATGAAGGCTACACCTTC. This translates into CSVGGTGPYEGYTF.

This chain links TRBV6-5 with TRBJ1-3; D call uncertain. Trimming cost V 0 bases and J 4 bases, with 13 bases left between them. The CDR3 totals 16 residues. In germline, CDR1 is MNHEY, CDR2 SVGAGI. Here the CDR3 DNA reads TGTGCCAGCAGTTACTCGACGGAAATGAGGGGAAACACCATATATTTT. This encodes CASSYSTEMRGNTIYF.

CDR3 protein: CASSLENRDVRGYTF. CDR3 nucleotides: TGTGCCAGCAGTTTAGAGAACAGGGATGTGAGGGGCTACACCTTC. The V gene is TRBV27, the J gene TRBJ1-2; D is perhaps TRBD1 (6 bases). CDR1 and CDR2 from the germline V gene are MNHEY and SMNVEV (reference sequence). Trimming stripped 2 bases from V and 8 bases from J, with 18 bases between. There are 15 residues in the CDR3.

The V gene is TRBV3-1 (or the pseudogene TRBV3-2), the J gene TRBJ1-4, with D maybe TRBD1 (5 bases). Germline V gives CDR1 LGHDT, CDR2 YNNKEL (reference sequence). CDR3 size: 12 residues. Trimming stripped 3 bases from V and 9 bases from J, with 8 bases between. The CDR3 DNA reads TGTGCCAGCAGCCAGGGGGGAAAAAAACTGTTTTTT. Translation: CASSQGGKKLFF.

The V and J genes are TRBV7-3 and TRBJ2-5; unclear D gene. Germline V gene lookup returns CDR1 SGHTA and CDR2 FQGTGA. V was trimmed by 0 bases and J by 5 bases, leaving 7 bases between them. The CDR3 is 13 amino acids. The CDR3 DNA follows: TGTGCCAGCAGCTTAACTAGCCTTGAGACCCAGTACTTC. As protein: CASSLTSLETQYF.

This clone was detected only a few times. The chain employs TRBV5-8 and TRBJ2-1, with TRBD2 matching 9 bases. This CDR3 contains 16 residues. Per the germline V gene, CDR1 is SGHTS and CDR2 is YDEGEE. Trimming took 1 base from V and 6 from J; bases not matched to a gene: 8. The CDR3 coding sequence is TGTGCCAGCAGCTTGCTGTGGCGGGGGGGCTCCAATGAGCAGTTCTTC. Translated: CASSLLWRGGSNEQFF.

The V gene is TRBV18, the J gene TRBJ1-3; 7 nucleotides match TRBD1. The CDR3 covers 16 residues. V dropped 2 bases and J dropped 0; count of bases not matched to a gene: 4. CDR1 KGHSH and CDR2 LQKENI come from the germline V gene. This CDR3 is CASSPSGQVSGNTIYF. The CDR3 DNA follows: TGTGCCAGCTCACCATCCGGACAGGTCTCTGGAAACACCATATATTTT.

The genes are TRBV5-6 and TRBJ2-2, with D tentatively TRBD1 (6 bases). The CDR3 has 15 amino acids. CDR1 and CDR2 (germline): SGHDT, YYEEEE. V lost 4 bases, J lost 5 bases, and 15 bases lay in between. Here the CDR3 DNA reads TGTGCCAGCAGCCCGTTGGGGGCGGAGACCGGGGAGCTGTTTTTT. It codes for CASSPLGAETGELFF.

This sequence joins TRBV7-9 and TRBJ1-1; D perhaps matches TRBD1 (5 bases). Germline CDR1 is SEHNR and CDR2 is FQNEAQ (reference sequence). V was pared by 1 base and J by 3 bases, with 9 bases between. This CDR3 contains 14 residues. The CDR3 reads CASSLVGGDTEAFF. CDR3 nucleotides: TGTGCCAGCAGCTTAGTTGGGGGGGACACTGAAGCTTTCTTT.

The chain links TRBV14 to TRBJ1-1; the D gene is possibly TRBD1 (6 bases). Deletions cut 4 bases from V and 5 bases from J, with 11 bases between. This CDR3 has 13 amino acids. CDR1 and CDR2 from the germline V gene are SGHDN and FVKESK. The DNA for the CDR3 is TGTGCCAGCAGCCGGACTAGGGGGACTGAAGCTTTCTTT. Its protein is CASSRTRGTEAFF.

This clone was counted once. The V gene is TRBV6-5, the J gene TRBJ1-4, with a tentative D call TRBD1 (6 bases). This CDR3 is 14 amino acids long. The V end lost 2 bases, the J end lost 3 bases, and 7 bases lay between the germline ends. The germline V gene encodes CDR1 MNHEY and CDR2 SVGAGI. The CDR3 DNA follows: TGTGCCAGCAGTTACAAGGGGGCTAATGAAAAACTGTTTTTT. It is translated as CASSYKGANEKLFF.

The chain employs TRBV15 and TRBJ1-1, with D tentatively TRBD1 (5 bases). Trimming shortened V by 5 bases and J by 5 bases, and 18 bases separated the two germline ends. This CDR3 is 15 amino acids long. Looked up from germline, CDR1 is LNHNV and CDR2 is YYDKDF (reference sequence). CDR3 loop: CATSVIRELGTEAFF. DNA of the CDR3: TGTGCCACCAGCGTGATCAGGGAATTGGGAACTGAAGCTTTCTTT.

The chain uses TRBV2 and TRBJ1-2; TRBD1 might be the D (5 bases). In germline, CDR1 is SNHLY, CDR2 FYNNEI. V shed 2 bases and J shed 6 bases, with 7 bases lying between them. There are 12 residues in the CDR3. CDR3 coding DNA: TGTGCCAGCAGTGAAACAGGTCATGGCTACACCTTC. It codes for CASSETGHGYTF.

This clone appeared once. Other DNA sequences from this sample encode an identical CDR3 as well. The V and J genes are TRBV7-9 and TRBJ2-7; D perhaps matches TRBD2 (6 bases). The CDR3 is made up of 14 amino acids. Germline lookup yields CDR1 SEHNR and CDR2 FQNEAQ (reference sequence). V was clipped by 5 bases and J by 0 bases, with 11 bases between them. The CDR3 DNA reads TGTGCCAGCAGCCCAACCGGGGGCTCCTACGAGCAGTACTTC. It is translated as CASSPTGGSYEQYF.